This T cell receptor beta chain was documented in a study of CD8+ T cells in alopecia areata. About this clone: Its specificity is not known.

CDR3 length equals 12 residues. Looked up from germline, CDR1 is SQVTM and CDR2 is ANQGSEA. Between the trimmed V and J ends, which lost 4 bases and 5 bases, there was a span of 12 bases. Study-level results: Greater clonality was observed in lesional scalp samples, especially alopecia totalis/universalis, versus normal scalp. In scalp samples, resident alphabeta T cells of normal skin are also sequenced. The study found TCR sharing across patients less clear than in mice, possibly for HLA reasons.

From PBMCs, CD4+ and CD8+ T cells were sorted. Extracted RNA was reverse transcribed, and the resulting cDNA served as sequencing template. The table came from immunoSEQ multiplex PCR; TCRdb's copy has only in-frame clones and leaves some out. Among more than 200,000 clones listed, about two thirds were seen once. This sample comprised CD4+ T cells sorted from blood, obtained at week 0. V is TRBV29-1 and J is TRBJ2-7; D gene ambiguous. This receptor was taken from a human donor with alopecia areata. CDR3 sequence: CSVVPIGHEQYF. DNA of the CDR3: TGCAGCGTTGTGCCGATAGGCCACGAGCAGTACTTC.